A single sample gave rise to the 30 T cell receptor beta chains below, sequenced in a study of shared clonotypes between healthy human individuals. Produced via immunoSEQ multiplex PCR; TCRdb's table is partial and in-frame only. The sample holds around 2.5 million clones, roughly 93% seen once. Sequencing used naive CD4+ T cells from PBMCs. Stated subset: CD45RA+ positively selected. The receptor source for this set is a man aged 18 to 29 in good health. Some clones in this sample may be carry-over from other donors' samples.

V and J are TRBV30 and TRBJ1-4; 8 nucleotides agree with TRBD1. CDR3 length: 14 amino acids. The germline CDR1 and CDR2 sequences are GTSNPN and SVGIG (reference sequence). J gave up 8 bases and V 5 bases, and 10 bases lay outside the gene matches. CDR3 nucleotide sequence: TGTGCCTGGGAAACGGGACAGGAAAGGGAAAAACTGTTTTTT. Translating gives CAWETGQEREKLFF.

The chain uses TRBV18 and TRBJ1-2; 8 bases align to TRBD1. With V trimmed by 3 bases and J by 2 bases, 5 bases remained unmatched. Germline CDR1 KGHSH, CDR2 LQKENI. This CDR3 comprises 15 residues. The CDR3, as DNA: TGTGCCAGCTCACCTCTGGACAGGGACAACTATGGCTACACCTTC. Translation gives CASSPLDRDNYGYTF.

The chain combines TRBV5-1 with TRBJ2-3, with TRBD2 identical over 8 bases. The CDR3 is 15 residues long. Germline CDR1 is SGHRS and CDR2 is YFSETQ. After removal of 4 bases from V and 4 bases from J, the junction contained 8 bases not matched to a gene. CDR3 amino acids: CASSTSGTSPDTQYF. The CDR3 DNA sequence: TGCGCCAGCAGCACATCCGGGACTAGTCCAGATACGCAGTATTTT.

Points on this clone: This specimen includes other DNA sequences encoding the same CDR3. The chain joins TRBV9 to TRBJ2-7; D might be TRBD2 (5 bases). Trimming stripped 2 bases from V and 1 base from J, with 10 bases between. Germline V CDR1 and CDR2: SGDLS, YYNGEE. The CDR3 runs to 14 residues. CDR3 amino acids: CASSVAGRSYEQYF. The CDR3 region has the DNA TGTGCCAGCAGCGTTGCGGGCAGGTCCTACGAGCAGTACTTC.

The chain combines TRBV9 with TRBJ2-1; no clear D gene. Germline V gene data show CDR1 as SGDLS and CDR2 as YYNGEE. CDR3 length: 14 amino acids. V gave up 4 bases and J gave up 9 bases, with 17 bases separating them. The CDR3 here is CASSTRPPPVEQFF. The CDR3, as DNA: TGTGCCAGCAGCACCCGGCCCCCTCCGGTTGAGCAGTTCTTC.

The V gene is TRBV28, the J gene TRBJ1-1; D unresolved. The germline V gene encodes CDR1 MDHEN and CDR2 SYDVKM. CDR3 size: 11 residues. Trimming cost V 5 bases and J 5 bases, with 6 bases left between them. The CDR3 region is CASSTLTEAFF. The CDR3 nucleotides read TGTGCCAGCAGTACGCTGACTGAAGCTTTCTTT.

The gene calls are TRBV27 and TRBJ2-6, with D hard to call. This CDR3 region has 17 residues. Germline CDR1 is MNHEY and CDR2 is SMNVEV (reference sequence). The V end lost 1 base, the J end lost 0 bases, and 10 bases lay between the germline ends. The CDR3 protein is CASSLFGVNSGANVLTF. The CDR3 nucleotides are TGTGCCAGCAGTTTATTTGGGGTTAACTCTGGGGCCAACGTCCTGACTTTC.

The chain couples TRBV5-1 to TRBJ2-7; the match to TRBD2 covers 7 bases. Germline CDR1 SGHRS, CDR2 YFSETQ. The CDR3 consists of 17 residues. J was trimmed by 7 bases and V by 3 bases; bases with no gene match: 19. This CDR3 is CASSWEGTVGGVREQYF. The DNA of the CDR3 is TGCGCCAGCAGCTGGGAGGGGACCGTCGGAGGGGTAAGGGAGCAGTACTTC.

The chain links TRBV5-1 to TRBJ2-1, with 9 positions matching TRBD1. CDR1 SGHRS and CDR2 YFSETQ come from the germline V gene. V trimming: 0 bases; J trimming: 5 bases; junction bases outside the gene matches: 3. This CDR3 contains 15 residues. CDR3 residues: CASSLGGQGNNEQFF. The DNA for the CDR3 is TGCGCCAGCAGCTTGGGGGGACAGGGAAACAATGAGCAGTTCTTC.

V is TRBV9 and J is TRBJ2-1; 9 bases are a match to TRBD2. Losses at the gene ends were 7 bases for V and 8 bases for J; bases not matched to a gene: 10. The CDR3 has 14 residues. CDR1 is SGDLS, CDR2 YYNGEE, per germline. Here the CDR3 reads CASSGTSIVYEQFF. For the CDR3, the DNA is TGTGCCAGCTCCGGGACTAGCATTGTTTATGAGCAGTTCTTC.

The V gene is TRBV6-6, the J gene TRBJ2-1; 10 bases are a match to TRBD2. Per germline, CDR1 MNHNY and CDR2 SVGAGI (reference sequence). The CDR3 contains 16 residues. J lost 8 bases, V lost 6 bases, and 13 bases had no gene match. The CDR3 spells CASSHGLAAVRYEQFF. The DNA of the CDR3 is TGTGCCAGCAGCCACGGACTAGCGGCCGTCCGGTATGAGCAGTTCTTC.

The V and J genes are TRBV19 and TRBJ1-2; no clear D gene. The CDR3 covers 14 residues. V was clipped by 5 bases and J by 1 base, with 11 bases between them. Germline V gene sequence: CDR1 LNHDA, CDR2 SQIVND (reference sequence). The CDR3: CASSFSGVNYGYTF. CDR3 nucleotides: TGTGCCAGTAGTTTTTCTGGAGTTAACTATGGCTACACCTTC.

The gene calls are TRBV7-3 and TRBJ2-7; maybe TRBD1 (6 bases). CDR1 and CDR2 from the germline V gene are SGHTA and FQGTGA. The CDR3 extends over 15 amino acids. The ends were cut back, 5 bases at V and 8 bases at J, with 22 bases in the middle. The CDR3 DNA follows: TGTGCCAGCAGCCCGACTCTGACAGGACCTACGAAGCAGTACTTC. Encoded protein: CASSPTLTGPTKQYF.

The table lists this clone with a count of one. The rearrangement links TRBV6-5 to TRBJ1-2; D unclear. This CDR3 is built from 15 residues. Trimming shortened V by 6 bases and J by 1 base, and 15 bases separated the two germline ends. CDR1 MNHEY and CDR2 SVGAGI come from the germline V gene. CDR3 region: CASSPYKGLNYGYTF. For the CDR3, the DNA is TGTGCCAGCAGCCCCTACAAGGGCCTTAACTATGGCTACACCTTC.

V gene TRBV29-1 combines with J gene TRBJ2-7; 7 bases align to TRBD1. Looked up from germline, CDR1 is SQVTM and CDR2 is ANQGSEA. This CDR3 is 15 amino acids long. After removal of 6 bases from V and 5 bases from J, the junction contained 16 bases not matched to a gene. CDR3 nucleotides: TGCAGCGTGCCCACCCGACAGGGCTACGATGACGAGCAGTACTTC. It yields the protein CSVPTRQGYDDEQYF.

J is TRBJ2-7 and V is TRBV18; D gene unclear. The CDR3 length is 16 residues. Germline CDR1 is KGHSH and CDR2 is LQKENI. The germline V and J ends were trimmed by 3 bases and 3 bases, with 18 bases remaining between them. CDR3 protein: CASSPQPFMGHYEQYF. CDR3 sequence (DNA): TGTGCCAGCTCACCCCAACCCTTCATGGGCCACTACGAGCAGTACTTC.

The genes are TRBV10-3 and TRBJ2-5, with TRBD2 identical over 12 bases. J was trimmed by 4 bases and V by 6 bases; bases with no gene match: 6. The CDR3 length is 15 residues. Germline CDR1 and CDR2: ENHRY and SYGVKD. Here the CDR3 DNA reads TGTGCCATCAGCAGACTAGCGGGAGTAGGAGAGACCCAGTACTTC. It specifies CAISRLAGVGETQYF.

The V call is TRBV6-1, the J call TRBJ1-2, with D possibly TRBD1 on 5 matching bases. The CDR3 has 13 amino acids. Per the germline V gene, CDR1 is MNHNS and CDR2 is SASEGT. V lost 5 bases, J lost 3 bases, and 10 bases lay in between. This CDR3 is CASSPGPHYGYTF. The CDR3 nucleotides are TGTGCCAGCAGTCCGGGGCCCCACTATGGCTACACCTTC.

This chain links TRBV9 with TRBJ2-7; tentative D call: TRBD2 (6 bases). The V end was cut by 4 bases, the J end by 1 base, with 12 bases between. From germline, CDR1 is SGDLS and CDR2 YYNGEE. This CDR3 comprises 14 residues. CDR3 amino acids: CASSPAGYSYEQYF. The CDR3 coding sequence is TGTGCCAGCAGCCCCGCGGGGTATTCCTACGAGCAGTACTTC.

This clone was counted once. The CDR3: CASSSPSLPSRANYGYTF. The CDR3 DNA reads TGTGCCAGCAGCTCGCCGAGCCTTCCGTCTAGGGCTAACTATGGCTACACCTTC. The chain employs TRBV7-9 and TRBJ1-2; no clear D. The V end was cut by 4 bases, the J end by 0 bases, with 21 bases between. The CDR3 is 18 amino acids. Germline V gives CDR1 SEHNR, CDR2 FQNEAQ (reference sequence).

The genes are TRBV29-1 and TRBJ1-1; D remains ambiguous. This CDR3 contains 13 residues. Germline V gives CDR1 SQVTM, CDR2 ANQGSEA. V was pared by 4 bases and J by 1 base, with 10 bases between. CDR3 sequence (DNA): TGCAGCGTTGCAGAGGCGGGGAACACTGAAGCTTTCTTT. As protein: CSVAEAGNTEAFF.

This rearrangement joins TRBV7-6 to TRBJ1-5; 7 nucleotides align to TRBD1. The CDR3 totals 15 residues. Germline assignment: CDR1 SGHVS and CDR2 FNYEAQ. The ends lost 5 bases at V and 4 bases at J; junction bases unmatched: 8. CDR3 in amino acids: CASSLGQALNQPQHF. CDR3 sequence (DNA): TGTGCCAGCAGCCTAGGACAGGCTTTGAATCAGCCCCAGCATTTT. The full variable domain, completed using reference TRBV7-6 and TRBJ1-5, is GAGVSQSPRYKVTKRGQDVALRCDPISGHVSLYWYRQALGQGPEFLTYFNYEAQQDKSGLPNDRFSAERPEGSISTLTIQRTEQRDSAMYRCASSLGQALNQPQHFGDGTRLSIL.

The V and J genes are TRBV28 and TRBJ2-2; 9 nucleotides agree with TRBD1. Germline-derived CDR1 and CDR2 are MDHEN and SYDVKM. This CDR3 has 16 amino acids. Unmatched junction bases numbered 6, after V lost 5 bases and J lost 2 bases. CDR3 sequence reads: CASSLTGGSNTGELFF. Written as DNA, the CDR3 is TGTGCCAGCAGTCTAACAGGGGGCAGTAACACCGGGGAGCTGTTTTTT.

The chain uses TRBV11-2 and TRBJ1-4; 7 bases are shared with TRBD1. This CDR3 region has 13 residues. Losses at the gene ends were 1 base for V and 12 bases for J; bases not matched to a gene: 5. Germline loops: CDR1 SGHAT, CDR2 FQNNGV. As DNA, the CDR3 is TGTGCCAGCAGCTTAGGGCTCCAGGGGGAACTGTTTTTT. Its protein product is CASSLGLQGELFF.

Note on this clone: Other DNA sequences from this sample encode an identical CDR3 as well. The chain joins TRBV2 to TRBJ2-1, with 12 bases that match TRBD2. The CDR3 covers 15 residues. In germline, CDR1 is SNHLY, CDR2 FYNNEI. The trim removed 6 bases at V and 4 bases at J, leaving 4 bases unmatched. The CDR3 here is CASSRLAGEYNEQFF. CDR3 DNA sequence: TGTGCCAGCAGCCGACTAGCGGGAGAATACAATGAGCAGTTCTTC.

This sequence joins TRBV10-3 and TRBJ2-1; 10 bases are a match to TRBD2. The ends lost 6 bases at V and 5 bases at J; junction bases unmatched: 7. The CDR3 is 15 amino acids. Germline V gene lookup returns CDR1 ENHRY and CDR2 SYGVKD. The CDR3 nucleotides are TGTGCCATCAGCCCCGGGACTAGCGTGCACAATGAGCAGTTCTTC. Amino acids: CAISPGTSVHNEQFF.

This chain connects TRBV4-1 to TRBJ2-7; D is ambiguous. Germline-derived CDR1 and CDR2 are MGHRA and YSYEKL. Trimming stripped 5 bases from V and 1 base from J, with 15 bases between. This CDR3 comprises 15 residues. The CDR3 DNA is TGCGCCAGCAGCATAGGAAGCGCAGTGTCCTACGAGCAGTACTTC. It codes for CASSIGSAVSYEQYF.

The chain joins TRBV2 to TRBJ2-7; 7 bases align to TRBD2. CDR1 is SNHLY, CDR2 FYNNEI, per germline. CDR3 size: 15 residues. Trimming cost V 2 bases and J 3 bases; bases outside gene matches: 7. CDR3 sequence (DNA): TGTGCCAGCAGTGAATGGGCTAGCGGCCGCTACGAGCAGTACTTC. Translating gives CASSEWASGRYEQYF. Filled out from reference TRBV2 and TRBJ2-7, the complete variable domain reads EPEVTQTPSHQVTQMGQEVILRCVPISNHLYFYWYRQILGQKVEFLVSFYNNEISEKSEIFDDQFSVERPDGSNFTLKIRSTKLEDSAMYFCASSEWASGRYEQYFGPGTRLTVT.

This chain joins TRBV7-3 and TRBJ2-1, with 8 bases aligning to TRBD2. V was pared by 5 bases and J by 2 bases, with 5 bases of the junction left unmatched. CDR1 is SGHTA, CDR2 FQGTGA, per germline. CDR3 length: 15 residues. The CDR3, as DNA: TGTGCCAGCAGCATTATAGCGGGACCCTACAATGAGCAGTTCTTC. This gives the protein CASSIIAGPYNEQFF.

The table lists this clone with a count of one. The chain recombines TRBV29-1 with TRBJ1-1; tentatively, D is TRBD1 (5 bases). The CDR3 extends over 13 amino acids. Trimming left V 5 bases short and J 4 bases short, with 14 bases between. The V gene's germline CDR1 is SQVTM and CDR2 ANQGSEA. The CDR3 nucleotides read TGCAGCGTTACCTCCGGGGCTTTCACTGAAGCTTTCTTT. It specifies CSVTSGAFTEAFF.